The present T cell receptor beta chain was sequenced within a study of blood T cell repertoires in COVID-19. Study-wide background: Whether acute or convalescent, the COVID-19 samples came from the United States, Italy and Spain. In each case, the material was cDNA or gDNA derived from T cells, B-cell-depleted T cells, or PBMCs.

CDR1 is LNHDA, CDR2 SQIVND, per germline (reference sequence). The CDR3 is 17 amino acids. Germline trimming cut 4 bases from V and 5 bases from J; bases unmatched to any gene: 13. In the authors' methods: Researchers report that nucleated cell counts were estimated from reference gene primer amplification. Produced via immunoSEQ multiplex PCR; TCRdb's table is partial and in-frame only. Clone size and the V and J calls come from that table; the DNA yielded D and trimming. The sample consists of 300,000 to 350,000 clones, 88% of them appearing once. Patients at the Seattle site were enrolled during active infection and followed longitudinally.

This sequence originates from a woman aged 25 to 45 with COVID-19, enrolled during active disease. The chain employs TRBV19 and TRBJ2-7, with 11 bases identical to TRBD1. The source material was peripheral blood. CDR3 sequence: CASSKAPGQGARNEQYF. The CDR3 DNA sequence: TGTGCCAGTAGTAAGGCTCCCGGACAGGGGGCAAGGAACGAGCAGTACTTC.